These 26 T cell receptor beta chains share one sample of origin, sequenced in a study of immune cell composition in non-small cell lung cancer. Some clones are missing from TCRdb's copy, which holds only in-frame ones; the method was immunoSEQ multiplex PCR. The data hold over 2,000 clones, with around 89% observed a single time. The sequenced sample consisted of lung tumor tissue. These receptors all stem from a human donor with non-small cell lung cancer.

CDR3 region: CASSPVLAGVRPYNEQFF. The CDR3 DNA is TGTGCCAGCTCACCTGTACTAGCGGGAGTTAGGCCCTACAATGAGCAGTTCTTC. The chain joins TRBV18 to TRBJ2-1, with 11 bases aligning to TRBD2. Germline V CDR1 and CDR2: KGHSH, LQKENI. This CDR3 contains 18 residues. With V trimmed by 3 bases and J by 2 bases, 9 bases remained unmatched.

The V call is TRBV5-1, the J call TRBJ1-3; D remains unclear. V gave up 4 bases and J gave up 0 bases, with 8 bases separating them. Per germline, CDR1 SGHRS and CDR2 YFSETQ. The CDR3 is made up of 14 amino acids. CDR3 coding DNA: TGCGCCAGCAGCCGAGATGGCTCTGGAAACACCATATATTTT. This encodes CASSRDGSGNTIYF.

The chain carries TRBV11-2 and TRBJ2-7, with TRBD2 as a possible D gene (5 bases). This CDR3 has 13 residues. V lost 5 bases and J lost 0, with 8 bases in between. Germline V gene lookup returns CDR1 SGHAT and CDR2 FQNNGV. The CDR3 region is CASSPGNSYEQYF. The CDR3 DNA follows: TGTGCCAGCAGCCCCGGGAACTCCTACGAGCAGTACTTC.

The V call is TRBV10-3, the J call TRBJ2-3; the match to TRBD1 covers 8 bases. V shed 8 bases, J shed 1 base, and the junction held 5 bases outside the gene matches. Germline values: CDR1 ENHRY, CDR2 SYGVKD. The CDR3 is made up of 14 amino acids. The CDR3 nucleotides are TGTGCCATCGGGACAGGACAGGGCACAGATACGCAGTATTTT. The encoded protein is CAIGTGQGTDTQYF.

The V call is TRBV18, the J call TRBJ2-1; TRBD2 might be the D (6 bases). The CDR3 runs to 15 residues. Trimming shortened V by 1 base and J by 2 bases, and 9 bases separated the two germline ends. Germline CDR1 and CDR2: KGHSH and LQKENI. CDR3 region: CASSPLAEPYNEQFF. The CDR3 nucleotides read TGTGCCAGCTCACCACTAGCGGAGCCCTACAATGAGCAGTTCTTC.

The chain is built from TRBV4-2 and TRBJ2-5, with 7 bases identical to TRBD2. V was pared by 1 base and J by 5 bases, with 4 bases of the junction left unmatched. In germline, CDR1 is LGHNA, CDR2 YNFKEQ. This CDR3 has 14 amino acids. This chain's CDR3 is CASSQGTSYETQYF. DNA of the CDR3: TGTGCCAGCAGCCAAGGGACTAGTTATGAGACCCAGTACTTC.

The genes are TRBV27 and TRBJ2-7; 14 bases match TRBD2. CDR3 size: 17 residues. Losses at the gene ends were 6 bases for V and 6 bases for J; bases not matched to a gene: 13. Germline CDR1 is MNHEY and CDR2 is SMNVEV (reference sequence). This CDR3 reads CASSRAGTSGSRAEQYF. The DNA of the CDR3 is TGTGCCAGCAGCCGAGCCGGGACTAGCGGGAGTAGAGCCGAGCAGTACTTC.

The chain has TRBV5-4 and TRBJ1-2, with D maybe TRBD1 (6 bases). From germline, CDR1 is SGHNT and CDR2 YYREEE (reference sequence). The CDR3 is 17 amino acids. The V end lost 5 bases, the J end lost 2 bases, and 22 bases lay between the germline ends. In nucleotides, the CDR3 is TGTGCCAGCAGTCCCAGGGCCAGGGGCGGCCTAAACTATGGCTACACCTTC. It encodes CASSPRARGGLNYGYTF. Filled out from reference TRBV5-4 and TRBJ1-2, the complete variable domain reads ETGVTQSPTHLIKTRGQQVTLRCSSQSGHNTVSWYQQALGQGPQFIFQYYREEENGRGNFPPRFSGLQFPNYSSELNVNALELDDSALYLCASSPRARGGLNYGYTFGSGTRLTVV.

The J gene is TRBJ1-1, the V gene TRBV2; 8 nucleotides agree with TRBD1. The CDR3 length is 14 residues. V shed 6 bases and J 4 bases; nucleotides not matched to a gene: 7. From germline, CDR1 is SNHLY and CDR2 FYNNEI. CDR3 bases: TGTGCCAGCAGCGAACAGGGGGTAAGCACTGAAGCTTTCTTT. The encoded protein is CASSEQGVSTEAFF.

V usage is TRBV27 and J usage is TRBJ2-5, with D perhaps TRBD2 (5 bases). The CDR3 contains 12 residues. Trimming took off 3 bases at V and 5 bases at J, with 7 bases between the two ends. Per germline, CDR1 MNHEY and CDR2 SMNVEV (reference sequence). The CDR3 protein is CASSFPGETQYF. DNA for the CDR3: TGTGCCAGCAGTTTTCCGGGGGAGACCCAGTACTTC.

V gene TRBV9 combines with J gene TRBJ2-7; 11 bases agree with TRBD2. V gave up 0 bases and J gave up 2 bases; unmatched junction bases: 1. The CDR3 consists of 15 residues. Germline CDR1 reads SGDLS; CDR2 reads YYNGEE. The CDR3 nucleotides are TGTGCCAGCAGCGTAGGACTAGCGGGACCCTACGAGCAGTACTTC. Protein: CASSVGLAGPYEQYF.

The V gene is TRBV28, the J gene TRBJ2-5; possible D gene TRBD1, 6 bases. Trimming removed 6 bases at V and 2 bases at J, with 16 bases between. Per the germline V gene, CDR1 is MDHEN and CDR2 is SYDVKM. The CDR3 sequence is 15 residues long. The CDR3 sequence: CASSTGTTLQETQYF. The CDR3 DNA reads as TGTGCCAGCAGCACCGGGACAACTCTGCAAGAGACCCAGTACTTC.

The CDR3 DNA sequence: TGCGCCAGCAGCTACAGTAATGAAAAACTGTTTTTT. Translating it yields CASSYSNEKLFF. The V gene is TRBV5-1, the J gene TRBJ1-4; no clear D. The V end lost 3 bases, the J end lost 4 bases, and 4 bases lay between the germline ends. The CDR3 sequence is 12 residues long. Per germline, CDR1 SGHRS and CDR2 YFSETQ. The entire variable domain, with the rest obtained from reference TRBV5-1 and TRBJ1-4, is as follows: KAGVTQTPRYLIKTRGQQVTLSCSPISGHRSVSWYQQTPGQGLQFLFEYFSETQRNKGNFPGRFSGRQFSNSRSEMNVSTLELGDSALYLCASSYSNEKLFFGSGTQLSVL.

V usage is TRBV9 and J usage is TRBJ2-7; TRBD1 matches at 7 bases. The junction had 4 bases not matched to a gene; V was cut back by 3 bases and J by 1 base. CDR1 is SGDLS and CDR2 is YYNGEE in the germline V gene. This CDR3 has 14 amino acids. DNA of the CDR3: TGTGCCAGCAGCGCCGGACAGGCTTCCTACGAGCAGTACTTC. It codes for CASSAGQASYEQYF.

The CDR3 coding sequence is TGTGCCTGGAGTGTACCTGGCACGCGGTCTAACTATGGCTACACCTTC. This translates into CAWSVPGTRSNYGYTF. The chain recombines TRBV30 with TRBJ1-2; D unresolved. CDR1 and CDR2 from the germline V gene are GTSNPN and SVGIG (reference sequence). The V gene lost 0 bases and the J gene lost 0 bases, with 14 bases spanning the gap. The CDR3 spans 16 residues.

The chain combines TRBV2 with TRBJ1-5, with 8 bases fitting TRBD1. The CDR3 sequence is 19 residues long. The V segment lost 4 bases and the J segment 4 bases; nucleotides outside the gene matches: 18. The germline CDR1 and CDR2 sequences are SNHLY and FYNNEI. CDR3 in DNA: TGTGCCAGCAGTGCCTCGGGGGCAGGGGGCGCCTCTATTAATCAGCCCCAGCATTTT. The encoded protein is CASSASGAGGASINQPQHF.

This sequence joins TRBV7-6 and TRBJ1-1; D is perhaps TRBD1 (5 bases). CDR3 size: 14 residues. Trimming took off 4 bases at V and 5 bases at J, with 14 bases between the two ends. Per the germline V gene, CDR1 is SGHVS and CDR2 is FNYEAQ. Written as DNA, the CDR3 is TGTGCCAGCAGCTCTGGCCAGGGTCGAACTGAAGCTTTCTTT. Translated: CASSSGQGRTEAFF.

The V and J genes are TRBV19 and TRBJ1-1, with 9 bases lining up with TRBD1. The V segment lost 5 bases and the J segment 11 bases; nucleotides outside the gene matches: 9. This CDR3 is built from 13 residues. In germline, CDR1 is LNHDA, CDR2 SQIVND (reference sequence). The CDR3 sequence: CASSLGQGRMAFF. DNA of the CDR3: TGTGCCAGTAGTCTAGGACAGGGGCGGATGGCTTTCTTT.

This clone has just a few counts. The rearrangement links TRBV9 to TRBJ1-1, with TRBD1 identical over 10 bases. Germline CDR1 reads SGDLS; CDR2 reads YYNGEE. V dropped 2 bases and J dropped 0; count of bases not matched to a gene: 4. The CDR3 covers 16 residues. The CDR3 region is CASSVGTGDMNTEAFF. CDR3 in DNA: TGTGCCAGCAGCGTCGGGACAGGGGACATGAACACTGAAGCTTTCTTT. Complete variable domain (other parts from reference TRBV9 and TRBJ1-1): DSGVTQTPKHLITATGQRVTLRCSPRSGDLSVYWYQQSLDQGLQFLIQYYNGEERAKGNILERFSAQQFPDLHSELNLSSLELGDSALYFCASSVGTGDMNTEAFFGQGTRLTVV.

This chain links TRBV18 with TRBJ1-4; the match to TRBD1 covers 8 bases. Germline CDR1 and CDR2: KGHSH and LQKENI. V gave up 3 bases and J gave up 5 bases; unmatched junction bases: 5. The CDR3 is 15 amino acids. The CDR3 nucleotides read TGTGCCAGCTCACCCCTCCAGGGGGCCAATGAAAAACTGTTTTTT. Translated: CASSPLQGANEKLFF.

The chain has TRBV9 and TRBJ2-1; D is perhaps TRBD2 (6 bases). The CDR3 runs 17 residues. Germline V gives CDR1 SGDLS, CDR2 YYNGEE. V gave up 4 bases and J gave up 0 bases, with 17 bases separating them. CDR3 bases: TGTGCCAGCAGCTCGAGCACTAGCCCTAGCTCCTACAATGAGCAGTTCTTC. Its protein product is CASSSSTSPSSYNEQFF.

This clone was seen once. The gene calls are TRBV15 and TRBJ1-4; a weak D match, TRBD1 (5 bases). CDR1 is LNHNV, CDR2 YYDKDF, per germline (reference sequence). CDR3 length: 16 amino acids. Trimming cost V 0 bases and J 5 bases, with 13 bases left between them. CDR3 nucleotides: TGTGCCACCAGCAGAGATGGGGGGAGGGGAAATGAAAAACTGTTTTTT. This codes for CATSRDGGRGNEKLFF.

A single count supports this clone. This sequence joins TRBV29-1 and TRBJ1-3, with 7 bases aligning to TRBD1. V lost 0 bases and J lost 2; bases outside the gene matches: 1. Germline V gene sequence: CDR1 SQVTM, CDR2 ANQGSEA. The CDR3 consists of 14 residues. The CDR3 DNA reads TGCAGCGTTGAAGACGGGACAGCTGGAAACACCATATATTTT. Translating gives CSVEDGTAGNTIYF.

This clone has only a few counts. This chain connects TRBV27 to TRBJ2-7; TRBD2 matches at 11 bases. With V trimmed by 3 bases and J by 1 base, 8 bases remained unmatched. Per germline, CDR1 MNHEY and CDR2 SMNVEV (reference sequence). The CDR3 is made up of 17 amino acids. This CDR3 is CASSLGPGLADSYEQYF. As DNA, the CDR3 is TGTGCCAGCAGTTTGGGCCCGGGACTAGCGGATTCCTACGAGCAGTACTTC.

This chain links TRBV2 with TRBJ2-3; the match to TRBD1 covers 7 bases. This CDR3 comprises 14 residues. J lost 4 bases, V lost 7 bases, and 8 bases had no gene match. The germline V gene has CDR1 SNHLY and CDR2 FYNNEI. CDR3 DNA: TGTGCCAGCATACAGGGGTTCGGTCCAGATACGCAGTATTTT. It specifies CASIQGFGPDTQYF.

The chain has TRBV6-5 and TRBJ1-1; the D is unclear. V dropped 2 bases and J dropped 7 bases, with 5 bases sitting between them. CDR1 is MNHEY and CDR2 is SVGAGI in the germline V gene. The CDR3 contains 11 residues. The CDR3 sequence: CASSYGGEAFF. CDR3 DNA: TGTGCCAGCAGTTACGGAGGTGAAGCTTTCTTT.